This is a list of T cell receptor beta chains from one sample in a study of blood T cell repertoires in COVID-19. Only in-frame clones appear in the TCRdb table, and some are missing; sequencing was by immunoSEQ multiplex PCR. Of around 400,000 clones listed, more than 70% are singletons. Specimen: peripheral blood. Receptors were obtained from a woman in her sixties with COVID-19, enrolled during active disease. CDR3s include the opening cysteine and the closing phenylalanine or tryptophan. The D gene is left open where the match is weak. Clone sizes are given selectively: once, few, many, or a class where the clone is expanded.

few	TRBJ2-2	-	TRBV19	CASSIEGGTGELFF	TGTGCCAGTAGTATAGAGGGAGGAACCGGGGAGCTGTTTTTT
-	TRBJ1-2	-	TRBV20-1	CSARSSGYTF	TGCAGTGCTAGATCCAGTGGCTACACCTTC
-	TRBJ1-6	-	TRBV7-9	CASSQGQLHSPLHF	TGTGCCAGCAGCCAGGGACAATTGCATTCACCCCTCCACTTT
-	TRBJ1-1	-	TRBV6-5	CATRSGYRNTEAFF	TGTGCCACCCGTTCGGGGTATAGGAACACTGAAGCTTTCTTT
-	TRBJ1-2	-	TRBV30	CAWSTQGRGGYTF	TGTGCCTGGAGTACACAGGGCCGGGGTGGCTACACCTTC
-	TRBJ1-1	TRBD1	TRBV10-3	CAISESNRGSTEAFF	TGTGCCATCAGTGAGTCGAACAGGGGTAGCACTGAAGCTTTCTTT
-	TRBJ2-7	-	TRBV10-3	CAISESIGGYEQYF	TGTGCCATCAGTGAGTCGATAGGGGGCTACGAGCAGTACTTC
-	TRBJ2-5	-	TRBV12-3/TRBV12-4	CASSTNSQETQYF	TGTGCCAGCAGCACGAACAGCCAAGAGACCCAGTACTTC
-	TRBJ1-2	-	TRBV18	CASSNRRQNYGYTF	TGTGCCAGCTCGAACAGAAGACAGAACTATGGCTACACCTTC
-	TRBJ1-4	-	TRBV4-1	CASSPPGTTNEKLFF	TGCGCCAGCAGCCCGCCAGGGACAACTAATGAAAAACTGTTTTTT
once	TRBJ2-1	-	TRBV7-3	CASSLRASNEQFF	TGTGCCAGCAGCTTAAGGGCCTCCAATGAGCAGTTCTTC
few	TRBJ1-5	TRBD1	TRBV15	CATSIIPPGQGSRQPQHF	TGTGCCACCAGCATAATCCCCCCGGGACAGGGTTCTCGGCAGCCCCAGCATTTT
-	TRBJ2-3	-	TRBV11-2	CASSLDGGPVTQYF	TGTGCCAGCAGCTTAGACGGGGGACCGGTTACGCAGTATTTT
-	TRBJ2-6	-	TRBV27	CASGSGTFNVLTF	TGTGCCAGCGGATCCGGGACTTTCAACGTCCTGACTTTC
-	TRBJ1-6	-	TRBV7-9	CASSLDGSSPLHF	TGTGCCAGCAGCTTAGATGGTAGTTCACCCCTCCACTTT
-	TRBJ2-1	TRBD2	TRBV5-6	CASSLMGLAGGAALHIF	TGTGCCAGCAGCCTAATGGGACTAGCGGGGGGCGCCGCCCTTCATATCTTC
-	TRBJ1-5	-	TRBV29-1	CSVADYSNQPQHF	TGCAGCGTTGCGGACTATAGCAATCAGCCCCAGCATTTT
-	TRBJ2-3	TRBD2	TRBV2	CASSRTSGGAKDTQYF	TGTGCCAGCAGCAGGACTAGCGGGGGGGCCAAAGATACGCAGTATTTT
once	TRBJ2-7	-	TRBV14	CASSRTVGDSYEQYF	TGTGCCAGCAGCCGGACGGTAGGGGACTCCTACGAGCAGTACTTC
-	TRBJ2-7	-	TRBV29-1	CSVEAQGGDEQYF	TGCAGCGTTGAAGCACAGGGTGGGGACGAGCAGTACTTC
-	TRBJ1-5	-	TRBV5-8	CATDRYDQPQHF	TGTGCCACCGACAGGTATGATCAGCCCCAGCATTTT
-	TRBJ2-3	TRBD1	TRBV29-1	CSVRTGHSTDTQYF	TGCAGCGTTCGGACAGGCCATTCCACAGATACGCAGTATTTT
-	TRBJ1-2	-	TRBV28	CASSLETGRGYTF	TGTGCCAGCAGTTTAGAGACAGGAAGAGGCTACACCTTC
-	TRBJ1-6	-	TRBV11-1	CASSLVGGKDSPLHF	TGTGCCAGCAGCTTAGTTGGGGGGAAGGATTCACCCCTCCACTTT
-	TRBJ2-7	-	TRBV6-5	CASSYSRGNEQYF	TGTGCCAGCAGTTACTCGAGAGGTAACGAGCAGTACTTC
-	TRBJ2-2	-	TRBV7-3	CASSLQTGLNTGELFF	TGTGCCAGCAGCCTACAGACAGGACTTAACACCGGGGAGCTGTTTTTT
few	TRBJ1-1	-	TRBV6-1	CASSEAGQRGTEAFF	TGTGCCAGCAGTGAAGCCGGACAGCGGGGCACTGAAGCTTTCTTT
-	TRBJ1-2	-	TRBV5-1	CASSWSRPGVSANNYGYTF	TGCGCCAGCAGCTGGAGTCGCCCGGGGGTGAGCGCCAATAACTATGGCTACACCTTC
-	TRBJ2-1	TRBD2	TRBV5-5	CASSSRLAGGQNEQFF	TGTGCCAGCAGCTCTCGACTAGCGGGGGGGCAAAATGAGCAGTTCTTC
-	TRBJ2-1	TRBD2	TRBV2	CANLSGGAYNEQFF	TGTGCCAATCTTAGCGGGGGGGCCTACAATGAGCAGTTCTTC
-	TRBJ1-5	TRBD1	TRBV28	CASSTQYHDRGPQPQHF	TGTGCCAGCAGTACTCAATATCATGACAGGGGGCCGCAGCCCCAGCATTTT
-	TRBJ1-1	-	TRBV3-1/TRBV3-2	CASTPKRGARTEAFF	TGTGCCAGCACCCCCAAGCGGGGGGCGAGGACTGAAGCTTTCTTT
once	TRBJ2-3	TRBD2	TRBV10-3	CAISELVRAGGAGDTQYF	TGTGCCATCAGTGAGTTAGTCCGCGCGGGGGGCGCGGGAGATACGCAGTATTTT
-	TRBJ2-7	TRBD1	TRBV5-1	CASSYTGTGSYEQYF	TGCGCCAGCAGCTATACCGGGACAGGGTCCTACGAGCAGTACTTC
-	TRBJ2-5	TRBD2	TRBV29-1	CSAGGGQETQYF	TGCAGCGCTGGGGGGGGGCAAGAGACCCAGTACTTC
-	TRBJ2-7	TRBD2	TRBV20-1	CSASRLAGVYEQYF	TGCAGTGCTAGTAGGCTAGCGGGGGTTTACGAGCAGTACTTC
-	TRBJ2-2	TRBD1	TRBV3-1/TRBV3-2	CASSQDRTGDPGELFF	TGTGCCAGCAGCCAAGACCGGACAGGGGATCCCGGGGAGCTGTTTTTT
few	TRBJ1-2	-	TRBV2	CASSVDSYGYTF	TGTGCCAGCAGTGTCGACAGCTATGGCTACACCTTC
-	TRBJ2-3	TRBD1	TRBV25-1	CASSEFGAGQAFLDTQYF	TGTGCCAGCAGTGAATTTGGGGCGGGACAGGCCTTCTTAGATACGCAGTATTTT
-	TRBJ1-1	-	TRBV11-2	CASSLGSRNTEAFF	TGTGCCAGCAGCTTAGGGTCCAGGAACACTGAAGCTTTCTTT
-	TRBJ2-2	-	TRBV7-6	CASSSRKTNTGELFF	TGTGCCAGCAGCTCGAGAAAGACGAACACCGGGGAGCTGTTTTTT
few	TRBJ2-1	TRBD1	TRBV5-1	CASSEGGLSYNEQFF	TGCGCCAGCAGCGAAGGGGGCCTATCCTACAATGAGCAGTTCTTC
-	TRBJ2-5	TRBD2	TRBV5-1	CASSLYASGGPLPETQYF	TGCGCCAGCAGCTTGTACGCTAGCGGGGGGCCCCTCCCGGAGACCCAGTACTTC
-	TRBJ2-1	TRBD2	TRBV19	CASMASGGSYNEQFF	TGTGCCAGTATGGCTAGCGGGGGCTCCTACAATGAGCAGTTCTTC
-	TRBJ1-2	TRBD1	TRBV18	CASSRRTGGIENGYTF	TGTGCCAGCTCACGAAGGACAGGGGGAATCGAGAATGGCTACACCTTC
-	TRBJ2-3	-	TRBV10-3	CAISERLDSSDTQYF	TGTGCCATCAGTGAGAGGCTGGATAGCTCGGATACGCAGTATTTT
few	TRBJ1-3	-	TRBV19	CASSPSTGGNTIYF	TGTGCCAGCTCACCGAGTACGGGTGGAAACACCATATATTTT
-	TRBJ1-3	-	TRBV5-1	CASSLDGTGNTIYF	TGCGCCAGCAGCTTGGATGGGACAGGAAACACCATATATTTT
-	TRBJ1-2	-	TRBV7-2	CASSPSPGNYGYTF	TGTGCCAGCAGCCCAAGCCCAGGGAACTATGGCTACACCTTC
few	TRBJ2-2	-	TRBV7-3	CASSPLGTGELFF	TGTGCCAGCAGCCCACTAGGCACCGGGGAGCTGTTTTTT
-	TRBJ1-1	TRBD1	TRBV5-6	CASSLMAGGGLYTEAFF	TGTGCCAGCAGCTTGATGGCAGGGGGCGGGCTTTACACTGAAGCTTTCTTT